The clone carrying this TCR beta chain was detected only a few times. No antigen is known for it. Per the original data handling: Variation in CDR3 across clinicopathological groups served as the basis for constructing a distant-metastasis classifier in papillary thyroid cancer. With MiXCR, TCRdb reprocessed the PCR reads. TCRdb, rather than the study authors, made the V and J calls. This table holds about 25,000 clones, around an eighth found once. The data are from a study of metastatic and nonmetastatic thyroid tumors. Study information: Peripheral blood and tumor or nodule samples from malignant and benign thyroid patients were compared.

Every patient underwent thyroid surgery untreated. The V gene end was trimmed by 6 bases and the J gene end by 2 bases; junction bases not matched to a gene: 6. This CDR3 contains 15 residues. Whole-study results and caveats: Reported TCR beta diversity, measured in blood and tumor, was significantly higher for malignant thyroid tumors than for benign nodules.

The sequenced sample consisted of blood. This rearrangement joins TRBV12-3 or TRBV12-4 to TRBJ2-2; 7 nucleotides line up with TRBD2. This sequence was found in a female donor with papillary thyroid cancer or a benign thyroid nodule (not recorded which). Some clones in this sample may be carry-over from other donors' samples. CDR3 DNA sequence: TGTGCCAGCAGGCGTACTAGCGTAAACACCGGGGAGCTGTTTTTT. Its translation: CASRRTSVNTGELFF.